One sample yielded the 27 T cell receptor beta chains listed below, sequenced in a study of blood T cells in healthy people across ages (dated by TCRdb to about 2015). Library method: 5' RACE. Instrument on record: Illumina HiSeq 2500. A second PCR of about 6 to 12 cycles was performed with a sample-barcoded 5' primer and a J-beta primer mix. In TCRdb, the public reads were trimmed at Q25 with fastp and aligned with MiXCR, with productive beta chains retained. Identical CDR3 proteins give one entry, which carries the most common genes and DNA. The sample records some 930,000 distinct CDR3 sequences, roughly 29% of which are singletons. Clones ranked in the top ten supply roughly a tenth of the sample. The same sample was also used in a study of T cells of mothers and their children.

The specimen was blood. Receptors originate from a woman in her forties in good health.

The table lists this clonotype with many counts. This chain joins TRBV29-1 and TRBJ2-7; D is possibly TRBD2 (5 bases). V lost 6 bases and J 0 bases, leaving 12 bases between the germline ends. From germline, CDR1 is SQVTM and CDR2 ANQGSEA. The CDR3 covers 13 residues. The DNA of the CDR3 is TGCAGCGTGACGGGGTTCAGCTCCTACGAGCAGTACTTC. Translation: CSVTGFSSYEQYF.

A word on this clonotype: One junction end does not reproduce the germline sequence, and a read error may be involved. The chain carries TRBV10-3 and TRBJ1-2; D is uncertain. CDR3 length: 13 amino acids. Germline CDR1 ENHRY, CDR2 SYGVKD. The CDR3 bases are TGTGCCATCAGTGAGGATCCTAACTATGGCTGCACCTTC. Its translation is CAISEDPNYGCTF.

In DNA, the CDR3 is TGTGCCAGCAGCCAAGCACTAGCTGTCGTTCAAGATACGCAGTATTTT. Its protein is CASSQALAVVQDTQYF. The V call is TRBV11-2, the J call TRBJ2-3; D might be TRBD2 (6 bases). Germline CDR1 SGHAT, CDR2 FQNNGV. The V end lost 5 bases, the J end lost 5 bases, and 20 bases lay between the germline ends. This CDR3 comprises 16 residues.

This clonotype has a count of ten or more. The chain uses TRBV27 and TRBJ2-7; D ambiguous. Germline V gene sequence: CDR1 MNHEY, CDR2 SMNVEV (reference sequence). V lost 3 bases and J 6 bases, leaving 12 bases between the germline ends. The CDR3 runs to 13 residues. The CDR3 here is CASSLRKVGEQYF. The CDR3 nucleotides read TGTGCCAGCAGTTTGCGGAAGGTGGGCGAGCAGTACTTC.

In DNA, the CDR3 is TGTGCCAGCAGCTTAGATCCGGGGGCTAATGAAAAACTGTTTTTT. It codes for CASSLDPGANEKLFF. The chain carries TRBV7-2 and TRBJ1-4, with D possibly being TRBD1 (5 bases). Germline lookup yields CDR1 SGHTA and CDR2 FQGNSA. This CDR3 contains 15 residues. Trimming removed 1 base from V and 3 bases from J, with 9 bases in between.

V gene TRBV29-1 combines with J gene TRBJ2-7; TRBD1 might be the D (6 bases). TRBJ2-5 matches the DNA end more closely, so the J call is doubtful. The germline gives CDR1 SQVTM, CDR2 ANQGSEA. This CDR3 spans 22 amino acids. The CDR3 protein is CSVELSPKQGFWGFKGKETQYF. CDR3 coding DNA: TGCAGCGTTGAACTATCCCCCAAACAGGGTTTTTGGGGCTTCAAGGGAAAAGAGACCCAGTACTTC.

The rearrangement joins TRBV5-1 to TRBJ2-7; D may be TRBD2 (5 bases). This CDR3 is built from 14 residues. Germline V gives CDR1 SGHRS, CDR2 YFSETQ. Trimming pared 3 bases from V and 5 bases from J, leaving 15 bases between. CDR3 coding DNA: TGCGCCAGCAGCTCCCACAGTGGAGGCCACGAGCAGTACTTC. Its protein is CASSSHSGGHEQYF.

The chain employs TRBV24-1 and TRBJ1-2; D may be TRBD1 (5 bases). CDR3 length: 14 residues. Trimming removed 3 bases from V and 1 base from J, with 8 bases in between. CDR1 KGHDR and CDR2 SFDVKD come from the germline V gene. CDR3 DNA sequence: TGTGCCACCAGTGATATGGACAATAACTATGGCTACACCTTC. Its translation: CATSDMDNNYGYTF.

A word on this clonotype: A read error may be the cause here, since a much bigger clone is one base away. The chain uses TRBV4-1 and TRBJ2-1; a weak D match, TRBD1 (6 bases). The CDR3 spans 15 residues. Germline CDR1 is MGHRA and CDR2 is YSYEKL. In nucleotides, the CDR3 is TGCGCCAACAGCCAAAACCCTACTACAGGGAATGAGCAGTTCTTC. Amino acid sequence: CANSQNPTTGNEQFF.

Comments on this clonotype: A read error may be the cause here, since a much bigger clone is one base away. A read error is likely, as this CDR3 ends without the conserved phenylalanine or tryptophan. J is TRBJ2-3 and V is TRBV12-3 or TRBV12-4; tentative D call: TRBD1 (6 bases). The CDR3 is 14 amino acids. The V and J ends lost 6 bases and 6 bases respectively, with 16 bases between them. This chain's CDR3 is CASRPTHRADTQYV. The DNA of the CDR3 is TGTGCCAGCAGACCTACCCACAGGGCCGATACGCAGTATGTT.

This clonotype was seen repeatedly, ten times or more. V and J are TRBV9 and TRBJ2-7; D may be TRBD1 (6 bases). The germline CDR1 and CDR2 sequences are SGDLS and YYNGEE. Trimming left V 1 base short and J 2 bases short, with 10 bases between. The CDR3 contains 14 residues. CDR3 in amino acids: CASSVQGTTYEQYF. The CDR3 DNA reads as TGTGCCAGCAGCGTACAGGGGACAACCTACGAGCAGTACTTC.

This clonotype has just a few counts. The chain combines TRBV3-1 with TRBJ2-1, with 10 bases aligning to TRBD2. Germline V gives CDR1 LGHDT, CDR2 YNNKEL (reference sequence). J gave up 5 bases and V 0 bases, and 7 bases lay outside the gene matches. There are 17 residues in the CDR3. CDR3 residues: CASSQDWLAGAHNEQFF. CDR3 in DNA: TGTGCCAGCAGCCAAGATTGGCTAGCGGGGGCCCACAATGAGCAGTTCTTC.

This chain uses TRBV11-2 with TRBJ2-3; tentative D call: TRBD2 (5 bases). Germline CDR1 reads SGHAT; CDR2 reads FQNNGV. V gave up 10 bases and J gave up 0 bases, with 14 bases separating them. This CDR3 is 14 amino acids long. The CDR3 sequence is CATSRVLSTDTQYF. DNA for the CDR3: TGTGCCACCTCGAGGGTCCTTAGCACAGATACGCAGTATTTT.

The chain carries TRBV5-1 and TRBJ2-5; 7 nucleotides line up with TRBD1. CDR3 length equals 15 residues. Trimming cost V 3 bases and J 1 base; bases outside gene matches: 6. CDR1 is SGHRS, CDR2 YFSETQ, per germline. The CDR3 nucleotides are TGCGCCAGCAGCTCTACGACAGGGAGCCAAGAGACCCAGTACTTC. Protein sequence: CASSSTTGSQETQYF.

This clonotype came up a few times. The V call is TRBV23-1, the J call TRBJ2-4; tentative D call: TRBD1 (6 bases). TRBV23-1 carries the ORF label, with uncertain function. This CDR3 has 19 amino acids. Deletions cut 2 bases from V and 0 bases from J, with 20 bases between. CDR3 nucleotide sequence: TGCGCCAGCAGTCAAAGGGGACAAGGGTTCGGGAAAGCCAAAAACATTCAGTACTTC. Protein sequence: CASSQRGQGFGKAKNIQYF.

As to this clonotype: One end of the junction does not line up with germline, which may come from a read error. The chain uses TRBV4-1 and TRBJ2-1; D unclear. Germline V lookup: CDR1 MGHRA, CDR2 YSYEKL. The CDR3 loop spans 15 amino acids. The CDR3 sequence is CASNQGRVLNNEQFF. CDR3 in DNA: TGCGCCAGCAACCAAGGAAGAGTCCTAAACAATGAGCAGTTCTTC.

This clonotype was picked up many times. The chain employs TRBV27 and TRBJ2-7, with 7 bases identical to TRBD1. Losses at the gene ends were 8 bases for V and 3 bases for J; bases not matched to a gene: 10. In germline, CDR1 is MNHEY, CDR2 SMNVEV (reference sequence). The CDR3 is 14 amino acids. CDR3 residues: CASQRQGLNYEQYF. The CDR3 DNA reads TGTGCCAGCCAGAGACAGGGATTAAACTACGAGCAGTACTTC.

The table lists this clonotype with many counts. The V call is TRBV25-1, the J call TRBJ2-5; 14 bases are a match to TRBD2. The CDR3 runs 18 residues. V lost 1 base to trimming and J lost 5 bases; unmatched junction nucleotides: 9. Germline lookup yields CDR1 MGHDK and CDR2 SYGVNS. Written as DNA, the CDR3 is TGTGCCAGCAGTGAATTTGAGGGACTAGCGGGGGACGGGGAGACCCAGTACTTC. This codes for CASSEFEGLAGDGETQYF.

Only a few counts were recorded for this clonotype. The rearrangement joins TRBV20-1 to TRBJ1-1, with D tentatively TRBD1 (5 bases). The V and J ends lost 2 bases and 2 bases respectively, with 12 bases between them. CDR1 is DFQATT and CDR2 is SNEGSKA in the germline V gene (reference sequence). This CDR3 contains 14 residues. CDR3 amino acids: CSARPGGDNTEAFF. CDR3 DNA: TGCAGTGCTAGACCGGGGGGTGACAACACTGAAGCTTTCTTT.

A word on this clonotype: A read error may produce the germline difference seen at one junction end. The chain joins TRBV14 to TRBJ1-3; the D is unclear. The CDR3 sequence is 16 residues long. CDR1 and CDR2 (germline): SGHDN, FVKESK. This chain's CDR3 is CASSQRRTSSGSTIYF. For the CDR3, the DNA is TGTGCCAGCAGCCAACGGCGCACTAGCTCTGGAAGCACCATATATTTT.

V is TRBV5-1 and J is TRBJ2-7, with TRBD1 matching over 9 bases. Germline V gene sequence: CDR1 SGHRS, CDR2 YFSETQ. The CDR3 contains 16 residues. V dropped 4 bases and J dropped 0; count of bases not matched to a gene: 8. The CDR3 coding sequence is TGCGCCAGCAGCCGAGACCCGGGACAGGGCTCCTACGAGCAGTACTTC. The encoded protein is CASSRDPGQGSYEQYF. The whole variable domain, remainder taken from reference TRBV5-1 and TRBJ2-7, is KAGVTQTPRYLIKTRGQQVTLSCSPISGHRSVSWYQQTPGQGLQFLFEYFSETQRNKGNFPGRFSGRQFSNSRSEMNVSTLELGDSALYLCASSRDPGQGSYEQYFGPGTRLTVT.

This clonotype was detected only once. This rearrangement joins TRBV2 to TRBJ1-5; D ambiguous. The length of the CDR3 is 14 residues. In germline, CDR1 is SNHLY, CDR2 FYNNEI. The V gene lost 2 bases and the J gene lost 4 bases, with 9 bases spanning the gap. The CDR3 reads CASSEQLENQPQHF. The CDR3 DNA follows: TGTGCCAGCAGTGAACAGCTCGAGAATCAGCCCCAGCATTTT.

Ten or more counts support this clonotype. This chain uses TRBV7-2 with TRBJ2-3; 8 bases agree with TRBD2. Germline trimming cut 3 bases from V and 1 base from J; bases unmatched to any gene: 6. The germline gives CDR1 SGHTA, CDR2 FQGNSA. The CDR3 contains 16 residues. This CDR3 reads CASSFLPAGGTDTQYF. Written as DNA, the CDR3 is TGTGCCAGCAGCTTTTTACCAGCGGGGGGCACAGATACGCAGTATTTT.

This chain links TRBV20-1 with TRBJ1-3, with TRBD1 matching 10 bases. Trimming cost V 7 bases and J 7 bases; bases outside gene matches: 10. The length of the CDR3 is 14 residues. CDR1 and CDR2 from the germline V gene are DFQATT and SNEGSKA (reference sequence). The CDR3 sequence: CSGRDRGTANTIYF. For the CDR3, the DNA is TGCAGTGGACGGGACAGGGGCACAGCGAACACCATATATTTT.

The V call is TRBV20-1, the J call TRBJ1-6; 9 nucleotides line up with TRBD1. V dropped 3 bases and J dropped 0; count of bases not matched to a gene: 9. The CDR3 has 18 residues. Germline V lookup: CDR1 DFQATT, CDR2 SNEGSKA (reference sequence). The CDR3 here is CSASSRQGVSSYNSPLHF. CDR3 DNA: TGCAGTGCTAGTAGCCGACAGGGGGTCAGCTCCTATAATTCACCCCTCCACTTT.

This clonotype was detected ten times or more. The chain couples TRBV29-1 to TRBJ2-1; unclear D gene. The CDR3 consists of 13 residues. Germline V gene data show CDR1 as SQVTM and CDR2 as ANQGSEA. Trimming removed 3 bases from V and 0 bases from J, with 6 bases in between. CDR3 sequence: CSVDLVSYNEQFF. In DNA form, the CDR3 reads TGCAGCGTTGACCTAGTCTCCTACAATGAGCAGTTCTTC.

In this sample, this clonotype turned up a few times. This chain uses TRBV7-6 with TRBJ1-5, with D maybe TRBD1 (6 bases). This CDR3 is 14 amino acids long. V lost 5 bases and J lost 6, with 14 bases in between. Germline CDR1 reads SGHVS; CDR2 reads FNYEAQ. CDR3 bases: TGTGCCAGCAGCCCCAGTGGGGACATTCAGCCCCAGCATTTT. It yields the protein CASSPSGDIQPQHF.